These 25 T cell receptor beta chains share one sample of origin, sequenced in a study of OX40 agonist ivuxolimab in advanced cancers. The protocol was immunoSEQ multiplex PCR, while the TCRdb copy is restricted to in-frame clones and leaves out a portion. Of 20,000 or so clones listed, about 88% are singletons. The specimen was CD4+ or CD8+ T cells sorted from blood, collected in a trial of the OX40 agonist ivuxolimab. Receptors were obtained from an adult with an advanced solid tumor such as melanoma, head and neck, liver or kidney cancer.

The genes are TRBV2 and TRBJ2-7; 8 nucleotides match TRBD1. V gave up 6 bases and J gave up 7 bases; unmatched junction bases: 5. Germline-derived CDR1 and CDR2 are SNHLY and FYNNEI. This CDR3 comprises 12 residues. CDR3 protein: CASRQGAHEQYF. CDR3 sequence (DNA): TGTGCCAGCAGGCAGGGGGCGCATGAGCAGTACTTC. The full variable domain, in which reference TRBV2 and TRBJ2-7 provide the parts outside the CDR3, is EPEVTQTPSHQVTQMGQEVILRCVPISNHLYFYWYRQILGQKVEFLVSFYNNEISEKSEIFDDQFSVERPDGSNFTLKIRSTKLEDSAMYFCASRQGAHEQYFGPGTRLTVT.

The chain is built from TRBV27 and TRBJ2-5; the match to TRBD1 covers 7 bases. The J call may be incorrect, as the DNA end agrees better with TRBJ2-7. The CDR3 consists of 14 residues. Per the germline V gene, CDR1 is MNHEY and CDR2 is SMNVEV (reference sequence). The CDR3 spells CASRKDRAFYEQYF. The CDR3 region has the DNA TGTGCCAGCAGAAAAGACAGGGCTTTCTACGAGCAGTACTTC.

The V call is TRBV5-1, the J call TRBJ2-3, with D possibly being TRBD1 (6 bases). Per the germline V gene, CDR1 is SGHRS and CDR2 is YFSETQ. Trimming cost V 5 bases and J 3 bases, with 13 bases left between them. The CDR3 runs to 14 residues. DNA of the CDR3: TGCGCCAGCAGACAGCCGGGACAAACAGATACGCAGTATTTT. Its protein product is CASRQPGQTDTQYF.

CDR3 in DNA: TGTGCCACCAGCAGAGCGGGAAATAGGAACGAGCAGTACTTC. Translation gives CATSRAGNRNEQYF. This rearrangement joins TRBV15 to TRBJ2-7; tentative D call: TRBD2 (5 bases). This CDR3 has 14 amino acids. With 1 base removed from V and 5 bases from J, the gap between germline ends came to 12 bases. In germline, CDR1 is LNHNV, CDR2 YYDKDF (reference sequence).

CDR3 bases: TGTGCCAGCTCACCACTACTAGCGGGGGGGCCGCAGGAGACAGATACGCAGTATTTT. It specifies CASSPLLAGGPQETDTQYF. This rearrangement joins TRBV18 to TRBJ2-3; TRBD2 matches at 13 bases. Germline CDR1 reads KGHSH; CDR2 reads LQKENI. The CDR3 totals 19 residues. J was trimmed by 3 bases and V by 1 base; bases with no gene match: 10.

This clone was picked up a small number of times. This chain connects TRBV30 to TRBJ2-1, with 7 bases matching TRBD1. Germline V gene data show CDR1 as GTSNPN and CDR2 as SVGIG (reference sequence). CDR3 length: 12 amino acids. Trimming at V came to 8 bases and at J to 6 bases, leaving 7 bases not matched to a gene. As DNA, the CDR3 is TGTGCCCGGGACAGTAGGGGCAATGAGCAGTTCTTC. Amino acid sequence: CARDSRGNEQFF.

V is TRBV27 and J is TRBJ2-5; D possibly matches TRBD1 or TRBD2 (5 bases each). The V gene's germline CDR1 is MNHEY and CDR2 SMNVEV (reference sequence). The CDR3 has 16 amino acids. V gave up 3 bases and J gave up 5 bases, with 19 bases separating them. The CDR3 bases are TGTGCCAGCAGTTTTCTTCGGTCCGGGGCCGTGGAGACCCAGTACTTC. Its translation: CASSFLRSGAVETQYF.

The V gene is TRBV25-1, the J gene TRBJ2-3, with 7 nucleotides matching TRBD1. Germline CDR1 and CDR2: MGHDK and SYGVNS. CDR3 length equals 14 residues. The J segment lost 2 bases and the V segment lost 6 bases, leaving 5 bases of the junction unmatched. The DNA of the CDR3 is TGTGCCAGCAGGCCGGGACAGCTCACAGATACGCAGTATTTT. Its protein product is CASRPGQLTDTQYF. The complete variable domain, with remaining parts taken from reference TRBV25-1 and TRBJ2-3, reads EADIYQTPRYLVIGTGKKITLECSQTMGHDKMYWYQQDPGMELHLIHYSYGVNSTEKGDLSSESTVSRIRTEHFPLTLESARPSHTSQYLCASRPGQLTDTQYFGPGTRLTVL.

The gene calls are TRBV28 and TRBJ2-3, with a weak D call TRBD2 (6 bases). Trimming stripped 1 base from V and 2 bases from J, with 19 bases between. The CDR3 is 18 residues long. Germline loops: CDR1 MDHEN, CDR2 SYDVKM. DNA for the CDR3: TGTGCCAGCAGTTTATATAGGGCGGGACGGGGAACCACAGATACGCAGTATTTT. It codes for CASSLYRAGRGTTDTQYF.

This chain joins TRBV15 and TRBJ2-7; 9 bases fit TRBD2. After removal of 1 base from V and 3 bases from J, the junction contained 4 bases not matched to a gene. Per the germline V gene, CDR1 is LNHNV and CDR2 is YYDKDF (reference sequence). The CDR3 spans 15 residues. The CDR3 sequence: CATSRASGMYYEQYF. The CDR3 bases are TGTGCCACCAGCAGAGCTAGCGGGATGTACTACGAGCAGTACTTC.

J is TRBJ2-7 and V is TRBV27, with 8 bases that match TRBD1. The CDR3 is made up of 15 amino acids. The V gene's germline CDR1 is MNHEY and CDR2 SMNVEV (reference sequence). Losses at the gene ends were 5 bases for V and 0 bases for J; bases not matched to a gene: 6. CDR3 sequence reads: CASSARQGYSYEQYF. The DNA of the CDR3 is TGTGCCAGCAGTGCCCGACAGGGGTACTCCTACGAGCAGTACTTC.

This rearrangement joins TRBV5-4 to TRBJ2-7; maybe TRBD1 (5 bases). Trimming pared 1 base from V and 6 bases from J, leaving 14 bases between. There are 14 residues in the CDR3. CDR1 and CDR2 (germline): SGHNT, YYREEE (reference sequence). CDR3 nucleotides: TGTGCCAGCAGCTTGTATGGCAGGGTGGCCGAGCAGTACTTC. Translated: CASSLYGRVAEQYF.

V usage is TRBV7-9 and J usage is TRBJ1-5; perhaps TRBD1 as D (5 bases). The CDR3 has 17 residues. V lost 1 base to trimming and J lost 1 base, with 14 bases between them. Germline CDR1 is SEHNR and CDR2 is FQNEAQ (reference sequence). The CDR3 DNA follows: TGTGCCAGCAGCTTAGATGGGGGGTTCTTGAGCAATCAGCCCCAGCATTTT. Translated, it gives CASSLDGGFLSNQPQHF.

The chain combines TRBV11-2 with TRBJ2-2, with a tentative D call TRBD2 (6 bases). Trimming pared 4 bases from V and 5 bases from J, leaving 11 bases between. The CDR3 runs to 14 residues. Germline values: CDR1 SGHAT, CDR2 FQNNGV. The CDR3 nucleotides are TGTGCCAGCAGCTCGGGGGTCATGACCGGGGAGCTGTTTTTT. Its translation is CASSSGVMTGELFF.

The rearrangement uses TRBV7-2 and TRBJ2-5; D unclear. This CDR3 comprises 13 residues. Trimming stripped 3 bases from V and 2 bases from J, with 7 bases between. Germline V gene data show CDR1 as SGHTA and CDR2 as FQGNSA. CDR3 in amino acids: CASSFRRQETQYF. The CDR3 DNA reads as TGTGCCAGCAGCTTCAGACGACAAGAGACCCAGTACTTC.

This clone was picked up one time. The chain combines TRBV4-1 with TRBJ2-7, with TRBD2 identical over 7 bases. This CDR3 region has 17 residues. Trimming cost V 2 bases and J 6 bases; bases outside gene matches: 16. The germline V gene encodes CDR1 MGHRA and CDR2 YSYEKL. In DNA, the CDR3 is TGCGCCAGCAGCCAACGTTTGGCGGGGGTTTCATTAGGCGAGCAGTACTTC. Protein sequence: CASSQRLAGVSLGEQYF.

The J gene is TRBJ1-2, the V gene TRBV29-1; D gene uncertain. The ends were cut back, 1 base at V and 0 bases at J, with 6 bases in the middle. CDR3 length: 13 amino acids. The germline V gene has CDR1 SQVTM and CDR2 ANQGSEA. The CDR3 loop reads CSVEGAANYGYTF. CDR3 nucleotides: TGCAGCGTTGAAGGGGCGGCTAACTATGGCTACACCTTC.

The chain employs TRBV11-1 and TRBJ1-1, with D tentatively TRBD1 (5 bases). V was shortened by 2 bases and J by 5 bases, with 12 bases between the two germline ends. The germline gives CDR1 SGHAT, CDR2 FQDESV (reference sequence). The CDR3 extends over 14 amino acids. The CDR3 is CASSLRGEGTEAFF. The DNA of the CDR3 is TGTGCCAGCAGCTTAAGGGGTGAGGGGACTGAAGCTTTCTTT.

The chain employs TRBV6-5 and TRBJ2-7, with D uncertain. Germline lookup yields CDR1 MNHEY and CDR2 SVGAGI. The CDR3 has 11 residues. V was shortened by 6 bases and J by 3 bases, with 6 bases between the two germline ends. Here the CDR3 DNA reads TGTGCCAGCAGCAATTTCTACGAGCAGTACTTC. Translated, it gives CASSNFYEQYF.

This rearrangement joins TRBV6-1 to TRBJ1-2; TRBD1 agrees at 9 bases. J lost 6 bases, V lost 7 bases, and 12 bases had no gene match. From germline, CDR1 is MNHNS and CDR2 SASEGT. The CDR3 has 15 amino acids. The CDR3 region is CASISLGDRVHGYTF. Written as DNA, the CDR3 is TGTGCCAGCATTTCGTTGGGGGACAGGGTCCATGGCTACACCTTC.

The CDR3 DNA sequence: TGTGCCTGGAACCGGGGCGGGGCGAACACCGGGGAGCTGTTTTTT. Amino acid sequence: CAWNRGGANTGELFF. This sequence joins TRBV30 and TRBJ2-2; TRBD2 is a possible D gene (6 bases). The CDR3 sequence is 15 residues long. The germline V gene has CDR1 GTSNPN and CDR2 SVGIG (reference sequence). Deletions cut 4 bases from V and 0 bases from J, with 12 bases between.

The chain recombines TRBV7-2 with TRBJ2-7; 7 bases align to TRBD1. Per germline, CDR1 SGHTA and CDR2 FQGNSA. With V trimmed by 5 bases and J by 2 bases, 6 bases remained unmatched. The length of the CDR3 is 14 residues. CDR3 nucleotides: TGTGCCAGCAGCAAAAGACAGGGACCCTACGAGCAGTACTTC. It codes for CASSKRQGPYEQYF.

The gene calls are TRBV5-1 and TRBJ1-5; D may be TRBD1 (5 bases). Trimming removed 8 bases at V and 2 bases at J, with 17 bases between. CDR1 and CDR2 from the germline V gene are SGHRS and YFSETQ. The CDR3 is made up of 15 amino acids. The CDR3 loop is CASSRDGVGNQPQHF. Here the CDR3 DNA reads TGCGCCAGTTCCAGGGATGGGGTAGGCAATCAGCCCCAGCATTTT.

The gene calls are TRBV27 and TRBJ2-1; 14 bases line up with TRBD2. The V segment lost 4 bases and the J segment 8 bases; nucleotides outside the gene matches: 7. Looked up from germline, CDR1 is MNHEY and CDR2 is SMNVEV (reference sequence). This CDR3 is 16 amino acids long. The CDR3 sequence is CASSSGLAGARDEQFF. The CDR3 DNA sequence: TGTGCCAGCAGTTCGGGACTAGCGGGAGCCAGAGATGAGCAGTTCTTC.

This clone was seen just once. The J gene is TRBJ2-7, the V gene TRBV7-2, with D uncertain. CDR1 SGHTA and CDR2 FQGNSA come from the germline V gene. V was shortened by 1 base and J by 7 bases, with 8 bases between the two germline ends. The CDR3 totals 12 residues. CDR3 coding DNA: TGTGCCAGCAGCTTAGGGGTCCGGGAGCAGTACTTC. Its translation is CASSLGVREQYF.